Shown below are 5 T cell receptor beta chains from a single sample sequenced in a study of T cells in Graves' hyperthyroidism and ophthalmopathy (dated by TCRdb to between 2018 and 2020). Preparation of the library involved multiplex PCR. The data were produced on an Illumina HiSeq 2000. Amplification of TCR beta CDR3 regions was carried out from RNA transcripts. For the first round of RT-PCR on the TCR CDR3, the HTBI primer set was used together with the Qiagen OneStep RT-PCR kit. The public sequencing data were trimmed at Q25 with fastp and processed into clonotypes with MiXCR by TCRdb, which kept only in-frame beta chains. Rows with a matching CDR3 protein are joined into one entry that keeps the most common DNA and genes. Present in this sample are 500,000 to 750,000 distinct CDR3 sequences, around 14% of which were seen just once. The top ten hold approximately 7% of the sample. Sequenced input: blood. The receptors come from a woman in her twenties or thirties with Graves' hyperthyroidism.

This clonotype has a single count. A much larger clone differs by one base, so this may be a read error. V is TRBV7-3 and J is TRBJ2-5; perhaps TRBD2 as D (6 bases). Per germline, CDR1 SGHTA and CDR2 FQGTGA. Deletions cut 8 bases from V and 4 bases from J, with 14 bases between. The CDR3 sequence is 13 residues long. In DNA, the CDR3 is TGTGCCAGCTGCAATGGGGGGATAGAGACCCAGTACTTC. This codes for CASCNGGIETQYF.

The table lists this clonotype with many counts. J is TRBJ2-2 and V is TRBV29-1, with TRBD1 matching over 7 bases. The length of the CDR3 is 13 residues. Germline V gives CDR1 SQVTM, CDR2 ANQGSEA. V lost 7 bases and J lost 2; bases outside the gene matches: 4. The CDR3 here is CSAGTANTGELFF. The DNA for the CDR3 is TGCAGCGCAGGGACAGCTAACACCGGGGAGCTGTTTTTT.

This clonotype occurred many times. V gene TRBV27 combines with J gene TRBJ2-1; 8 bases align to TRBD2. This CDR3 region has 16 residues. The V gene end was trimmed by 3 bases and the J gene end by 8 bases; junction bases not matched to a gene: 12. Germline CDR1 is MNHEY and CDR2 is SMNVEV (reference sequence). This chain's CDR3 is CASSFTLREVGDEQFF. CDR3 coding DNA: TGTGCCAGCAGTTTTACCTTGCGGGAGGTGGGAGATGAGCAGTTCTTC.

With regard to this clonotype: With a much larger clone just one base away, this may be a read error. V is TRBV6-4 and J is TRBJ2-7; 9 nucleotides agree with TRBD2. V was pared by 0 bases and J by 7 bases, with 10 bases of the junction left unmatched. The CDR3 contains 16 residues. CDR1 MRHNA and CDR2 SNTAGT come from the germline V gene. The CDR3 protein is CASSDSVAGGVDEQYF. The CDR3 bases are TGTGCCAGCAGTGACTCGGTGGCGGGAGGGGTCGATGAGCAGTACTTC.

This chain connects TRBV7-9 to TRBJ1-3; no clear D gene. CDR3 size: 15 residues. The germline CDR1 and CDR2 sequences are SEHNR and FQNEAQ (reference sequence). Deletions cut 5 bases from V and 8 bases from J, with 19 bases between. The CDR3: CASSDATLSGDTIYF. CDR3 sequence (DNA): TGTGCCAGCAGCGACGCGACTCTTTCTGGGGACACCATATATTTT.